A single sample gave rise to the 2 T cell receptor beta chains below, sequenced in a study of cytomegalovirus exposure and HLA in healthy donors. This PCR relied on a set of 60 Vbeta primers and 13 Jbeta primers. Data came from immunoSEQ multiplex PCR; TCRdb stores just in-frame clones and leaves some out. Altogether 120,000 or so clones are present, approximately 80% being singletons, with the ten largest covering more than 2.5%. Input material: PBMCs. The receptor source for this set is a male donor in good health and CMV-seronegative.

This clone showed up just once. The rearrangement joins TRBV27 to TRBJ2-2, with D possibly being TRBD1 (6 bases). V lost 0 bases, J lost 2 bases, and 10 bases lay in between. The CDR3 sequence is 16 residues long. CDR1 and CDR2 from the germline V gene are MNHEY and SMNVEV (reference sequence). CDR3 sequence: CASSLSPGANTGELFF. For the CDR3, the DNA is TGTGCCAGCAGTTTATCGCCAGGGGCTAACACCGGGGAGCTGTTTTTT.

The CDR3 here is CASSLVQGREQYF. Written as DNA, the CDR3 is TGTGCCAGCAGCTTAGTCCAGGGTCGCGAGCAGTACTTC. The chain uses TRBV7-9 and TRBJ2-7; tentative D call: TRBD1 (5 bases). Per the germline V gene, CDR1 is SEHNR and CDR2 is FQNEAQ (reference sequence). The ends were cut back, 1 base at V and 6 bases at J, with 10 bases in the middle. The CDR3 sequence is 13 residues long.